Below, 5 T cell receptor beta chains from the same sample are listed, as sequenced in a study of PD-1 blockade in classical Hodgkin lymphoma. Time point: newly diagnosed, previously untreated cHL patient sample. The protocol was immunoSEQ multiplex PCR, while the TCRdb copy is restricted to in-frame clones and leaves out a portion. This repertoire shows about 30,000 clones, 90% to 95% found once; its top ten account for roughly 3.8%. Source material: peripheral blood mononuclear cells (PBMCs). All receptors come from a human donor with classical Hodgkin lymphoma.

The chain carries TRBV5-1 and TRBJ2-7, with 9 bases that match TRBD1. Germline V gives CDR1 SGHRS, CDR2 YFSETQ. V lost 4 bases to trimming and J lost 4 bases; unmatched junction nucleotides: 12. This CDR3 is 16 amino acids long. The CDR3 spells CASSPQGTGIFYEQYF. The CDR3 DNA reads TGCGCCAGCAGCCCCCAAGGGACAGGGATCTTTTACGAGCAGTACTTC.

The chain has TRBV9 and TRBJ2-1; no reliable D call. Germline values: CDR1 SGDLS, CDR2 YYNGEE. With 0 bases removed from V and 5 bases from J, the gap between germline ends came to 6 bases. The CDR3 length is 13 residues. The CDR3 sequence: CASSVGLNNEQFF. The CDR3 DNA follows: TGTGCCAGCAGCGTAGGGCTAAACAATGAGCAGTTCTTC.

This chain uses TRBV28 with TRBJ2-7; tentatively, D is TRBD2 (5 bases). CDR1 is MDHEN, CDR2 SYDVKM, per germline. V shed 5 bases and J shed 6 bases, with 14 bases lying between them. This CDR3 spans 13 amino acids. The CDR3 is CASSGRTWGEQYF. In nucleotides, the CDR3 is TGTGCCAGCAGTGGCAGGACTTGGGGCGAGCAGTACTTC.

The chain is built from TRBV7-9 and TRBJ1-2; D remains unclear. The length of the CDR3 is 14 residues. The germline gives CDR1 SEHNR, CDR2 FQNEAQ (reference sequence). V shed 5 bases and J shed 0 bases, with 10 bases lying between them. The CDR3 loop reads CASSLGEANYGYTF. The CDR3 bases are TGTGCCAGCAGCCTGGGAGAAGCTAACTATGGCTACACCTTC.

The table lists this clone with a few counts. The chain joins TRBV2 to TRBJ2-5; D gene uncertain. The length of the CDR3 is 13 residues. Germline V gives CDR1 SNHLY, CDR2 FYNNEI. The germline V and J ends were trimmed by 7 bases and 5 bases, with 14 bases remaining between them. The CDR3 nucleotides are TGTGCCAGCACCAGGCTATGGCAGGAGACCCAGTACTTC. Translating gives CASTRLWQETQYF.